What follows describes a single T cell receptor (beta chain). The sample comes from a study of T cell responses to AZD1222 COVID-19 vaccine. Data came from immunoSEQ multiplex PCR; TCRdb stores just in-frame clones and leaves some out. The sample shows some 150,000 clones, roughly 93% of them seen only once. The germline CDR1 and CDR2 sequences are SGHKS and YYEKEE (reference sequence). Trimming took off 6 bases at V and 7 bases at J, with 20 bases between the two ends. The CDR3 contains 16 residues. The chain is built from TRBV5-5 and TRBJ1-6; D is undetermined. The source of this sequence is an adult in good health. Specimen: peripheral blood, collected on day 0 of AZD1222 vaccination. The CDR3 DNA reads TGTGCCAGCACCCCCCCCGGAGGGTTAGTAAATTCACCCCTCCACTTT. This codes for CASTPPGGLVNSPLHF.